The 20 T cell receptor beta chains below come from one sample, sequenced in a study of tumor-infiltrating lymphocytes in localized non-small cell lung cancer (dated by TCRdb to the early 2020s). To prepare the library, the immunoSEQ multiplex PCR assay was applied. In its TCRdb copy, this immuneACCESS table keeps in-frame sequences only and misses some clones. Where compared with another copy, unresolved V genes explain less than half of these, and the others have no known cause. A total of roughly 2,900 clones appear in this sample, approximately 65% of them only once. The ten largest clones take up about 17% of the sample. Sequences were obtained from uninvolved lung tissue not adjacent to the tumor. These receptors were obtained from a human donor with non-small cell lung cancer.

This clone was counted between two and nine times. The sample carries other DNA sequences with the same CDR3. V gene TRBV7-2 combines with J gene TRBJ2-7; 9 positions match TRBD2. Germline V gene lookup returns CDR1 SGHTA and CDR2 FQGNSA. Trimming cost V 1 base and J 4 bases; bases outside gene matches: 2. This CDR3 region has 14 residues. Written as DNA, the CDR3 is TGTGCCAGCAGCTTAGGCAGCGGGAGGTACGAGCAGTACTTC. Its protein is CASSLGSGRYEQYF.

This sequence joins TRBV10-3 and TRBJ2-3, with D unclear. V was shortened by 8 bases and J by 7 bases, with 10 bases between the two germline ends. This CDR3 region has 11 residues. Germline CDR1 reads ENHRY; CDR2 reads SYGVKD. CDR3 sequence (DNA): TGTGCCATCGGAGAATCTTATACGCAGTATTTT. It translates to CAIGESYTQYF.

The chain links TRBV15 to TRBJ2-1; D tentatively reads TRBD1 or TRBD2 (8 bases each). The CDR3 contains 16 residues. Between the trimmed V and J ends, which lost 3 bases and 8 bases, there was a span of 20 bases. CDR1 is LNHNV and CDR2 is YYDKDF in the germline V gene (reference sequence). The CDR3 here is CATSRAGGQGGHEQFF. The CDR3 region has the DNA TGTGCCACCAGCAGGGCGGGAGGACAGGGTGGCCATGAGCAGTTCTTC.

V and J are TRBV19 and TRBJ2-6; D ambiguous. CDR1 LNHDA and CDR2 SQIVND come from the germline V gene (reference sequence). V dropped 5 bases and J dropped 4 bases, with 9 bases sitting between them. The CDR3 runs to 14 residues. The CDR3 spells CASSFGSGANVLTF. The CDR3 nucleotides are TGTGCCAGTAGTTTCGGTTCCGGGGCCAACGTCCTGACTTTC.

The chain has TRBV6-4 and TRBJ1-5; D is undetermined. CDR1 and CDR2 (germline): MRHNA, SNTAGT. The CDR3 has 14 amino acids. Between the trimmed V and J ends, which lost 5 bases and 2 bases, there was a span of 10 bases. CDR3 amino acids: CASSYTVGNQPQHF. CDR3 nucleotides: TGTGCCAGCAGTTATACCGTGGGCAATCAGCCCCAGCATTTT.

The chain is built from TRBV7-8 and TRBJ2-7, with D unclear. The germline V and J ends were trimmed by 2 bases and 5 bases, with 10 bases remaining between them. The CDR3 is 13 residues long. Germline V CDR1 and CDR2: SGHVS, FQNEAQ. In DNA, the CDR3 is TGTGCCAGCAGCTTACAAGGGTTCGACGAGCAGTACTTC. It specifies CASSLQGFDEQYF.

CDR3 nucleotides: TGTGCCAGCAGCCGGACAGAGAACACTGAAGCTTTCTTT. Protein sequence: CASSRTENTEAFF. This chain connects TRBV7-9 to TRBJ1-1; maybe TRBD1 (6 bases). The germline V gene encodes CDR1 SEHNR and CDR2 FQNEAQ (reference sequence). The ends were cut back, 5 bases at V and 1 base at J, with 8 bases in the middle. The length of the CDR3 is 13 residues.

The V gene is TRBV27, the J gene TRBJ1-2; D is ambiguous. The CDR3 is 9 residues long. Germline V gene lookup returns CDR1 MNHEY and CDR2 SMNVEV (reference sequence). The V end lost 10 bases, the J end lost 7 bases, and 7 bases lay between the germline ends. CDR3 DNA: TGTGCCACCGCCGGTGGCTACACCTTC. Amino acid sequence: CATAGGYTF.

V is TRBV19 and J is TRBJ1-5; TRBD1 aligns across 7 bases. Germline CDR1 LNHDA, CDR2 SQIVND (reference sequence). Losses at the gene ends were 3 bases for V and 0 bases for J; bases not matched to a gene: 11. The CDR3 totals 18 residues. Here the CDR3 reads CASSITRGIVTSNQPQHF. DNA for the CDR3: TGTGCCAGTAGTATTACCAGGGGGATCGTTACTAGCAATCAGCCCCAGCATTTT.

The chain has TRBV28 and TRBJ1-5, with D perhaps matching TRBD1 (5 bases). This CDR3 comprises 14 residues. V was cut by 7 bases and J by 4 bases, with 14 bases left in between. Germline V gene lookup returns CDR1 MDHEN and CDR2 SYDVKM. Written as DNA, the CDR3 is TGTGCCAGCAACCCGGGGGGTACTAATCAGCCCCAGCATTTT. It specifies CASNPGGTNQPQHF.

The rearrangement links TRBV21-1 to TRBJ1-4. TRBV21-1 is a recognized pseudogene. The CDR3 runs 19 residues. CDR3 residues: CASSHHAGDGEATNEKLFF. The CDR3 nucleotides are TGTGCCAGCAGCCACCACGCCGGGGATGGAGAAGCAACTAATGAAAAACTGTTTTTT.

This sequence joins TRBV6-6 and TRBJ1-5; 9 bases agree with TRBD1. Germline V CDR1 and CDR2: MNHNY, SVGAGI (reference sequence). The CDR3 contains 13 residues. The ends lost 5 bases at V and 6 bases at J; junction bases unmatched: 2. DNA for the CDR3: TGTGCCAGCAGTCCGACAGGGGGTCAGCCCCAGCATTTT. Protein sequence: CASSPTGGQPQHF.

The rearrangement joins TRBV11-2 to TRBJ1-1; D may be TRBD1 (6 bases). The CDR3 runs 14 residues. CDR1 is SGHAT and CDR2 is FQNNGV in the germline V gene. Trimming took off 1 base at V and 3 bases at J, with 9 bases between the two ends. CDR3 residues: CASSLGGGDTEAFF. The CDR3 bases are TGTGCCAGCAGCTTAGGAGGGGGTGACACTGAAGCTTTCTTT.

V gene TRBV5-1 combines with J gene TRBJ2-5; a weak D match, TRBD2 (6 bases). Trimming stripped 4 bases from V and 2 bases from J, with 15 bases between. The CDR3 totals 15 residues. CDR1 SGHRS and CDR2 YFSETQ come from the germline V gene. The CDR3 DNA reads as TGCGCCAGCAGCGATGGACTATTCAAGCAAGAGACCCAGTACTTC. Protein product: CASSDGLFKQETQYF.

The rearrangement joins TRBV28 to TRBJ2-1; 8 bases match TRBD1. CDR1 and CDR2 (germline): MDHEN, SYDVKM. There are 15 residues in the CDR3. Trimming at V came to 3 bases and at J to 9 bases, leaving 10 bases not matched to a gene. CDR3 loop: CASSFSFQGAAEQFF. The DNA for the CDR3 is TGTGCCAGCAGTTTTAGCTTCCAGGGGGCGGCTGAGCAGTTCTTC.

This clone was picked up a small number of times. The chain is built from TRBV6-6 and TRBJ1-4; perhaps TRBD1 as D (6 bases). The V and J ends lost 4 bases and 5 bases respectively, with 14 bases between them. The CDR3 has 15 residues. The germline V gene encodes CDR1 MNHNY and CDR2 SVGAGI (reference sequence). CDR3 loop: CASSSTGTTNEKLFF. Written as DNA, the CDR3 is TGTGCCAGCAGTTCCACAGGGACTACCAATGAAAAACTGTTTTTT.

The chain links TRBV30 to TRBJ1-3, with unresolved D. The CDR3 is made up of 11 amino acids. CDR1 and CDR2 (germline): GTSNPN, SVGIG (reference sequence). V lost 6 bases and J lost 4, with 7 bases in between. CDR3 residues: CACPHGNTIYF. CDR3 bases: TGTGCCTGCCCCCACGGAAACACCATATATTTT.

The rearrangement links TRBV28 to TRBJ2-7, with D perhaps assigned TRBD1 or TRBD2 (6 bases each). This CDR3 has 13 residues. Germline CDR1 is MDHEN and CDR2 is SYDVKM. V was cut by 3 bases and J by 3 bases, with 9 bases left in between. The CDR3 region has the DNA TGTGCCAGCAGTTTGGAGGGGGGCTACGAGCAGTACTTC. It specifies CASSLEGGYEQYF.

The CDR3 DNA follows: TGTGCCAGCAATTTGCGGGTACAAGAGACCCAGTACTTC. It encodes CASNLRVQETQYF. The gene calls are TRBV6-1 and TRBJ2-5; tentative D call: TRBD2 (5 bases). V lost 7 bases and J 2 bases, leaving 11 bases between the germline ends. Germline V gene data show CDR1 as MNHNS and CDR2 as SASEGT. The CDR3 extends over 13 amino acids.

A few counts support this clone. This chain connects TRBV14 to TRBJ2-1, with 9 bases identical to TRBD2. With V trimmed by 5 bases and J by 7 bases, 9 bases remained unmatched. CDR3 length: 15 residues. Germline V gives CDR1 SGHDN, CDR2 FVKESK. In DNA, the CDR3 is TGTGCCAGCAGCAAACGCGGGAGGGTGGGGAATGAGCAGTTCTTC. The encoded protein is CASSKRGRVGNEQFF.